These T cell receptor beta chains were read from a single sample in a study of cytomegalovirus exposure and HLA in healthy donors. Data came from immunoSEQ multiplex PCR; TCRdb stores just in-frame clones and leaves some out. The table records some 170,000 clones, approximately 80% of them present only once. Sequencing used PBMCs. The receptors originated from a man aged 40-55 years in good health and CMV-seronegative. Both conserved end residues are part of each CDR3. The order of the fields is D gene, V gene, clone size, J gene, CDR3 DNA, CDR3 protein. A D gene is named only where the DNA matches it firmly. Clone size appears in some rows only: once, few, many, or a class for an expanded clone.

>TRBD1|TRBV9|.|TRBJ1-1
TGTGCCAGCAGCGTGGACAGGGTCTCGCGCGAAGCTTTCTTT
CASSVDRVSREAFF
>.|TRBV19|.|TRBJ1-4
TGTGCCAGTAGTCACCGGACAGTACAGAGTGAAAAACTGTTTTTT
CASSHRTVQSEKLFF
>TRBD2|TRBV10-2|.|TRBJ2-3
TGCGCCAGCAGTGAGCCCGCGGGGGGCGGCACAGATACGCAGTATTTT
CASSEPAGGGTDTQYF
>TRBD1|TRBV7-9|once|TRBJ2-7
TGTGCCAGCAGCTCGACAGGGGGCAACGAGCAGTACTTC
CASSSTGGNEQYF
>TRBD1|TRBV6-1|.|TRBJ2-1
TGTGCCAGCAGTGAAGCGGCAGGGGGTTTCTACAATGAGCAGTTCTTC
CASSEAAGGFYNEQFF
>.|TRBV20-1|.|TRBJ2-1
TGCAGTGCTAGCAGCGGTAATGAGCAGTTCTTC
CSASSGNEQFF
>TRBD2|TRBV11-2|.|TRBJ2-3
TGTGCCAGCAGCAATCTAGCGGGGAACACAGATACGCAGTATTTT
CASSNLAGNTDTQYF
>.|TRBV5-1|.|TRBJ2-1
TGCGCCAGCAGCTACATACCCTACAATGAGCAGTTCTTC
CASSYIPYNEQFF
>TRBD2|TRBV5-6|.|TRBJ2-2
TGTGCCAGCAGCTTCAGGACTAGCGGGGAGGACACCGGGGAGCTGTTTTTT
CASSFRTSGEDTGELFF
>.|TRBV5-1|.|TRBJ2-6
TGCGCCAGCAGCTTGGGGAGCTCTGGGGCCAACGTCCTGACTTTC
CASSLGSSGANVLTF
>.|TRBV9|.|TRBJ2-3
TGTGCCAGCAGCCCCCCTGGCGGGGAAGGCACAGATACGCAGTATTTT
CASSPPGGEGTDTQYF
>TRBD2|TRBV9|.|TRBJ2-1
TGTGCCAGCAGCGTTAGCGGGGGGTGGAGCTCCTACAATGAGCAGTTCTTC
CASSVSGGWSSYNEQFF
>.|TRBV5-6|.|TRBJ2-1
.
CASSFASGAMFEFF
>.|TRBV19|.|TRBJ2-7
TGTGCCAGTAGACCCTACGGGGGATTCTACGAGCAGTACTTC
CASRPYGGFYEQYF
>.|TRBV30|.|TRBJ1-5
TGTGCCTGGAGTTCGGGGAGGGATCAGCCCCAGCATTTT
CAWSSGRDQPQHF
>TRBD2|TRBV4-3|few|TRBJ2-3
TGCGCCAGCAGCCAAGATCGCCAGCGGGGGGGCGGGACGCAGTATTTT
CASSQDRQRGGGTQYF
>.|TRBV6-5|once|TRBJ2-2
TGTGCCAGCAATCCAGGGTTCACCGGGGAGCTGTTTTTT
CASNPGFTGELFF
>TRBD1|TRBV10-3|.|TRBJ1-1
TGTGCCATCAGTGAGGGGGACAGGGAGTCGGCTGAAGCTTTCTTT
CAISEGDRESAEAFF
>.|TRBV28|.|TRBJ1-3
TGTGCCAGCAGTTTGCAGGGATTCTCTGGAAACACCATATATTTT
CASSLQGFSGNTIYF
>.|TRBV29-1|.|TRBJ1-2
TGCAGCGTTGTTAGTTCTATCGGACATGGTTATGGCTACACCTTC
CSVVSSIGHGYGYTF
>TRBD2|TRBV6-4|.|TRBJ2-3
TGTGCCAGCAGTGAGGGACTAGCGGCGGCAGATACGCAGTATTTT
CASSEGLAAADTQYF
>.|TRBV28|once|TRBJ1-1
TGTGCCAGCAGGGACCCTGGACAGTTGGGGGTCGAGGCTTTCTTT
CASRDPGQLGVEAFF